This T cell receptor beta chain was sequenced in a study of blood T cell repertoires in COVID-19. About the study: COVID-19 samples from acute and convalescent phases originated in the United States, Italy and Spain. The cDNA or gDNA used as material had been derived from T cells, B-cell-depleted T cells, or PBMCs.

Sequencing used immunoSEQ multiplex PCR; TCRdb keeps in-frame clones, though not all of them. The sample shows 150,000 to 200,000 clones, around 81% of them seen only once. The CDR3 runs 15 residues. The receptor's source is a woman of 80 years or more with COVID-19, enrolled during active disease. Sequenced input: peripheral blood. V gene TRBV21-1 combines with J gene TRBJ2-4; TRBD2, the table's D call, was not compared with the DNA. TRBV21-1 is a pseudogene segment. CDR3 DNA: TGTGCCAGCAGCAAAGTGGACGGGAGTGGTGACATTCAGTACTTC. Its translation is CASSKVDGSGDIQYF.